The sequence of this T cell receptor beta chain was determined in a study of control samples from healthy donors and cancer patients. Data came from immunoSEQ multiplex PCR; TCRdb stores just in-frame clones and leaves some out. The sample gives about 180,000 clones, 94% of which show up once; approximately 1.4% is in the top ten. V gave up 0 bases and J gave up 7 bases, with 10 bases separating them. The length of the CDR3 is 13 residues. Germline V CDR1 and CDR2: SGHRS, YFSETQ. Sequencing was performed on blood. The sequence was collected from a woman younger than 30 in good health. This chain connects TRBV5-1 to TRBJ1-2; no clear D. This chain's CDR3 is CASSLAARGGYTF. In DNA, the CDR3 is TGCGCCAGCAGCTTGGCCGCCCGGGGTGGCTACACCTTC.